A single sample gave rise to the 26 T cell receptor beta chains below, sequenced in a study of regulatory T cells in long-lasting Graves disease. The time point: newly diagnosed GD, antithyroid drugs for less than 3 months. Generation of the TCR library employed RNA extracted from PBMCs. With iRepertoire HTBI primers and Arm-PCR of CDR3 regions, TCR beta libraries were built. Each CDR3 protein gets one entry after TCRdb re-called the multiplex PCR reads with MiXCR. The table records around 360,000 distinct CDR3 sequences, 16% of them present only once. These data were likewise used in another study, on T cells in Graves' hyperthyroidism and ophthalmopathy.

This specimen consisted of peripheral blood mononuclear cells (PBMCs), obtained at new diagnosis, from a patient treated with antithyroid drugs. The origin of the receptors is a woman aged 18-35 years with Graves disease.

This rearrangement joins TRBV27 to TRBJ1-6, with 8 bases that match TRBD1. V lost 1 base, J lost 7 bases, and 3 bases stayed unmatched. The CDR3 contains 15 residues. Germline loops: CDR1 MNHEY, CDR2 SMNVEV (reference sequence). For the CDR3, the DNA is TGTGCCAGCAGTTTATTGCAGGGGGCCAATTCACCCCTCCACTTT. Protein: CASSLLQGANSPLHF.

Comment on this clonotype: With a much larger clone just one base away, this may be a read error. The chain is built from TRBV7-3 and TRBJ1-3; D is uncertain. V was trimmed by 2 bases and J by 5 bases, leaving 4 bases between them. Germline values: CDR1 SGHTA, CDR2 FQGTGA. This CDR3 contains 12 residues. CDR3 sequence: CASSLDRNTIYF. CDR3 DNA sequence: TGTGCCAGCAGCTTAGACCGAAACACCATATATTTT. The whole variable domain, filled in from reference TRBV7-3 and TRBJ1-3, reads GAGVSQTPSNKVTEKGKYVELRCDPISGHTALYWYRQSLGQGPEFLIYFQGTGAADDSGLPNDRFFAVRPEGSVSTLKIQRTERGDSAVYLCASSLDRNTIYFGEGSWLTVV.

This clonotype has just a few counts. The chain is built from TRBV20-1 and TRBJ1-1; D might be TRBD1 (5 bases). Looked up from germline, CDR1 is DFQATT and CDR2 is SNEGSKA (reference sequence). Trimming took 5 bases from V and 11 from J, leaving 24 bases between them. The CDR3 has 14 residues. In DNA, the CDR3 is TGCAGTGCTGCGGGGGGGGGGGTAATGTATGGGGCTTTCTTT. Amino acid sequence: CSAAGGGVMYGAFF.

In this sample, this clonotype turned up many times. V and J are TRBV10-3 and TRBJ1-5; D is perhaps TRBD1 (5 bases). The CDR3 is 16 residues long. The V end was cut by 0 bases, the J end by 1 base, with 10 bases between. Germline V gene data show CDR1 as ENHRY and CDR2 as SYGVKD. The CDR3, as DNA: TGTGCCATCAGTGAGTCTTTCGGGGGGAGCAATCAGCCCCAGCATTTT. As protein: CAISESFGGSNQPQHF.

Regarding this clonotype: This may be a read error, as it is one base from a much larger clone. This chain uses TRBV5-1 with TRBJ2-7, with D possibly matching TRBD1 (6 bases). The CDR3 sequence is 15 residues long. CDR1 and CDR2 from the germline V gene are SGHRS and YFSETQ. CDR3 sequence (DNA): TGCGCCAGCGGTGAGGACCTGACAGGATCCTACGAGCAGGACTTC. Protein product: CASGEDLTGSYEQDF.

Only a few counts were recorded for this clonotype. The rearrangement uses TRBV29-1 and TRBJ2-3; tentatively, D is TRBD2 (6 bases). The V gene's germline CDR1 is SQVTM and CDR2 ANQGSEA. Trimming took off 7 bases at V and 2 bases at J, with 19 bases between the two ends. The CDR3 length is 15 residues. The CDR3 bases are TGCAGCGCTCCCCCCGGGGGTGGGGTCACAGATACGCAGTATTTT. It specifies CSAPPGGGVTDTQYF.

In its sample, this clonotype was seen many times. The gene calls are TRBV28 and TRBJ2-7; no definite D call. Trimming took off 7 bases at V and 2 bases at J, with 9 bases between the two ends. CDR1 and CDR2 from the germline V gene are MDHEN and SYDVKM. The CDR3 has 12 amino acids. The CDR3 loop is CASKKSPYEQYF. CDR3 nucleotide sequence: TGTGCCAGCAAGAAATCCCCCTACGAGCAGTACTTC.

This CDR3 reads CASSPGTSGISEQFF. The DNA of the CDR3 is TGTGCCAGCAGTCCCGGGACTAGCGGGATATCTGAGCAGTTCTTC. The chain combines TRBV27 with TRBJ2-1; 13 bases match TRBD2. Germline lookup yields CDR1 MNHEY and CDR2 SMNVEV (reference sequence). There are 15 residues in the CDR3. The trim removed 5 bases at V and 9 bases at J, leaving 7 bases unmatched.

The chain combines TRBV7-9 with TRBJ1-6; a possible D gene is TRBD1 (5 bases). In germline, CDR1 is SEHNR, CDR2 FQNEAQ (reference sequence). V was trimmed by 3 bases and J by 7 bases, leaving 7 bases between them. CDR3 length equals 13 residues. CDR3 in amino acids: CASSFRDNSPLHF. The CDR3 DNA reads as TGTGCCAGCAGCTTCAGGGACAATTCACCCCTCCACTTT. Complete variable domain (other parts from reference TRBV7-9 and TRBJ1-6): DTGVSQNPRHKITKRGQNVTFRCDPISEHNRLYWYRQTLGQGPEFLTYFQNEAQLEKSRLLSDRFSAERPKGSFSTLEIQRTEQGDSAMYLCASSFRDNSPLHFGNGTRLTVT.

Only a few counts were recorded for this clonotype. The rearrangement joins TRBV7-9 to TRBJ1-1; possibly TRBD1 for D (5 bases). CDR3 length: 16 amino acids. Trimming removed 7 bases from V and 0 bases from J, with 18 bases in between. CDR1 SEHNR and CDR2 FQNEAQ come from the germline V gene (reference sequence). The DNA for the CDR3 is TGTGCCAGCACCCCCAGGGTAGGAAACATGAACACTGAAGCTTTCTTT. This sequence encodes CASTPRVGNMNTEAFF.

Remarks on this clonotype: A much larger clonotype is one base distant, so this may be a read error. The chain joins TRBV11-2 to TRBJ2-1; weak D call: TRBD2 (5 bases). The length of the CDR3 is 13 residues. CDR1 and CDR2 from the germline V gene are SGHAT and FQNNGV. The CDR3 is CAGSRSDYSEQFF. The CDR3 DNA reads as TGTGCCGGCAGCCGTTCTGACTATTCTGAGCAGTTCTTC.

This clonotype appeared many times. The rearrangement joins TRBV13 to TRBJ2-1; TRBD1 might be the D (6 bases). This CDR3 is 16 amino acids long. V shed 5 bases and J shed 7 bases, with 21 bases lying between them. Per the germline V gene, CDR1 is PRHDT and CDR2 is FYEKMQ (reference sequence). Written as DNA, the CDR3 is TGTGCCAGCAGCCCTAAGGGGCAGGGGATTTGGAATGAGCAGTTCTTC. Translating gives CASSPKGQGIWNEQFF.

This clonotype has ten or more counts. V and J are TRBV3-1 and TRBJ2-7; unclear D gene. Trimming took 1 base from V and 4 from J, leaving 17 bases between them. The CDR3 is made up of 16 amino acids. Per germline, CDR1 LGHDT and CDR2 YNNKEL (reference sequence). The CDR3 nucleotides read TGTGCCAGCAGCCAAGGTCGCCTCACCATTGGATACGAGCAGTACTTC. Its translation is CASSQGRLTIGYEQYF.

The CDR3 DNA is TGTGCCAGCCCACCGGGACAGCCTAGCAATCAGCCCCAGCATTTT. Amino acids: CASPPGQPSNQPQHF. This chain connects TRBV27 to TRBJ1-5, with 7 bases fitting TRBD1. The CDR3 is 15 amino acids. The V and J ends lost 8 bases and 0 bases, in that order; junction bases with no gene match: 7. The germline gives CDR1 MNHEY, CDR2 SMNVEV (reference sequence).

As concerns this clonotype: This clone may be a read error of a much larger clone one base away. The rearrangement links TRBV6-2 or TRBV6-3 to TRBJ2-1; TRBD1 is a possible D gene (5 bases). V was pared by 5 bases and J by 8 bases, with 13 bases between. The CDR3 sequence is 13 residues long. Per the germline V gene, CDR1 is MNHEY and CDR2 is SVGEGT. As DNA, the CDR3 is TGTGCCAGCAGTAAAGCCGACAGATATGAGCAGTTCTTC. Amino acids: CASSKADRYEQFF.

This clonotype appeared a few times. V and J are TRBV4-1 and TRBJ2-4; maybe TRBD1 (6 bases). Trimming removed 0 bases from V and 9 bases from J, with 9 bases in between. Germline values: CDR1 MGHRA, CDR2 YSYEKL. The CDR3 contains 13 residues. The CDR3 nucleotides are TGCGCCAGCAGCCAAGAACAGGGTTCCATTCAGTACTTC. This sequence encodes CASSQEQGSIQYF.

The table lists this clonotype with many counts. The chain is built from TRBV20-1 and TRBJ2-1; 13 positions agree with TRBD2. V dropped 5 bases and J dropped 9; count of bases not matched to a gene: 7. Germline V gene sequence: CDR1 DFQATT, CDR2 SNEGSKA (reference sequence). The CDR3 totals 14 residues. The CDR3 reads CSAQPGLAGIEQFF. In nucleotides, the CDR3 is TGCAGTGCTCAACCGGGACTAGCGGGAATTGAGCAGTTCTTC.

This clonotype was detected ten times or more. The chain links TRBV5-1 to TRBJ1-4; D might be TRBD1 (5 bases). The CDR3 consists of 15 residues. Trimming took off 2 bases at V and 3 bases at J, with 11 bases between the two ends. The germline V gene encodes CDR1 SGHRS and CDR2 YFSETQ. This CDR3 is CASSLLRGPNEKLFF. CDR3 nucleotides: TGCGCCAGCAGCTTACTTCGGGGACCTAATGAAAAACTGTTTTTT.

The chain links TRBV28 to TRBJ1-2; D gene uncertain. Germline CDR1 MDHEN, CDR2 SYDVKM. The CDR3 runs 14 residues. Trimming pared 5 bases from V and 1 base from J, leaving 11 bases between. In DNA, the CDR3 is TGTGCCAGCAGTGTGGTTTCCTATAACTATGGCTACACCTTC. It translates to CASSVVSYNYGYTF.

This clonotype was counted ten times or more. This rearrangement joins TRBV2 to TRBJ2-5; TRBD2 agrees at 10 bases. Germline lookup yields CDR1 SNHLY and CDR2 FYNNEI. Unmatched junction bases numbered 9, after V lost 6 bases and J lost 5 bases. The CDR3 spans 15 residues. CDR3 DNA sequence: TGTGCCAGCAGCCCCCAAGCGGGAGGGCCGGAGACCCAGTACTTC. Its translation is CASSPQAGGPETQYF.

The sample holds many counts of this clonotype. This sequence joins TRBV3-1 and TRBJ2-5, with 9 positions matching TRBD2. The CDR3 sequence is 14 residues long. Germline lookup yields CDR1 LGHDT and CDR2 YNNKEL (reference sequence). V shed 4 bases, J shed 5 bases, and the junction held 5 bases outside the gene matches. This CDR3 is CASSLSGGRETQYF. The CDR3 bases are TGTGCCAGCAGCCTGAGCGGGGGGAGGGAGACCCAGTACTTC.

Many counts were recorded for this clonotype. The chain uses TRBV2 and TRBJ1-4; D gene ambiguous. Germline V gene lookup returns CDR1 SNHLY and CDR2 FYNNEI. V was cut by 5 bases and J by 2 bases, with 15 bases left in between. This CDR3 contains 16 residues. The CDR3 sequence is CASSFDTLGTNEKLFF. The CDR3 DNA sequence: TGTGCCAGCAGTTTTGACACCCTTGGCACTAATGAAAAACTGTTTTTT.

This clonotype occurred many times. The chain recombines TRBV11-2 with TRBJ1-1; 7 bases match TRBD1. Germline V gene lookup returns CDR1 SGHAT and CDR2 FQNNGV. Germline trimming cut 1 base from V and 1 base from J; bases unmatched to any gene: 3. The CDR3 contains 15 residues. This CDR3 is CASSLGRQGNTEAFF. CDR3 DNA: TGTGCCAGCAGCTTAGGTCGACAGGGGAACACTGAAGCTTTCTTT.

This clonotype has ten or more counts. As DNA, the CDR3 is TGCGCCAGCAGTGAATACGACAGGGGGGAGGCCTACGAGCAGTACTTC. Its protein product is CASSEYDRGEAYEQYF. The rearrangement joins TRBV10-2 to TRBJ2-7; 9 bases align to TRBD1. The V gene's germline CDR1 is WSHSY and CDR2 SAAADI. This CDR3 has 16 amino acids. The V and J ends lost 3 bases and 2 bases, in that order; junction bases with no gene match: 8.

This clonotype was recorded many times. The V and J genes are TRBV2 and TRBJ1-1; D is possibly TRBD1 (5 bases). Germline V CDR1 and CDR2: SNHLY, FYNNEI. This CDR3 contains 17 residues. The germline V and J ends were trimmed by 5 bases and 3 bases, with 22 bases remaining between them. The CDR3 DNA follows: TGTGCCAGCAGTCGGGCCAAGGGGATAGGGGCGGACACTGAAGCTTTCTTT. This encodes CASSRAKGIGADTEAFF.

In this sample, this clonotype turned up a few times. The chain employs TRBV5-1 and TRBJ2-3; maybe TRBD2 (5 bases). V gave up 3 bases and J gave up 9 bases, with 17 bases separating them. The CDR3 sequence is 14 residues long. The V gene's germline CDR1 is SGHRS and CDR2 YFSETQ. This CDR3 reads CASSSKQAQRTQYF. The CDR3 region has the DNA TGCGCCAGCAGCTCCAAACAAGCTCAGCGGACGCAGTATTTT.